This paragraph reports one T cell receptor beta chain. Its antigen is unidentified. The PCR was carried out with 60 Vbeta primers and 13 Jbeta primers. Using immunoSEQ multiplex PCR, the repertoire was profiled, and TCRdb retains in-frame clones only, with some absent. The sample lists around 150,000 clones; approximately 85% were seen once. This entry comes from a study of cytomegalovirus exposure and HLA in healthy donors. For the study at large: An analysis done earlier identified 95 million to 140 million unique TCR beta sequences from about 179 million T cells.

With 4 bases removed from V and 7 bases from J, the gap between germline ends came to 22 bases. The germline gives CDR1 SGHTA, CDR2 FQGTGA. The CDR3 is 16 residues long. Overall study findings and caveats: It was fewer than 200 TCR beta chains that were listed as cytomegalovirus-associated. When analyzed later, the rates of TCR association showed variation by HLA locus, with DRB1 the most and HLA-C the fewest.

The material sequenced was PBMCs. The chain employs TRBV7-3 and TRBJ2-5, with D possibly matching TRBD2 (6 bases). The TCR originated in a girl aged 2-10 years in good health and CMV-seropositive. CDR3 nucleotides: TGTGCCAGCAGCTCTTATTCGACTAGTTCGGGCGGGACCCAGTACTTC. Protein: CASSSYSTSSGGTQYF.